The rows below give T cell receptor beta chains drawn from one sample of a study of beta chain features in type 1 diabetes. Assay used: immunoSEQ multiplex PCR; TCRdb lists only in-frame clones, some missing. The data show approximately 330,000 clones, roughly 11% seen once. The sample taken for sequencing was naive CD4+ T cells from blood. The receptors come from a woman in her twenties or thirties in good health. Each CDR3 is given with its conserved first and last residue. The order of the fields is J gene, clone size, D gene, V gene, CDR3 protein, CDR3 DNA. A D gene is named only where the DNA matches it firmly. The size of a clone is reported for some rows only, either as once, few or many, or as a class for expanded clones.

j_gene: TRBJ2-1; abundance: few; d_gene: -; v_gene: TRBV5-1; CDR3aa: CASSLGATTQFF; CDR3nt: TGCGCCAGCAGCTTGGGGGCGACAACGCAGTTCTTC
j_gene: TRBJ1-1; abundance: few; d_gene: -; v_gene: TRBV30; CDR3aa: CAWTQPIETEAFF; CDR3nt: TGTGCCTGGACACAGCCCATTGAAACTGAAGCTTTCTTT
j_gene: TRBJ2-3; abundance: -; d_gene: -; v_gene: TRBV5-1; CDR3aa: CASSLDGGAYTDTQYF; CDR3nt: TGCGCCAGCAGCTTGGATGGGGGCGCCTACACAGATACGCAGTATTTT
j_gene: TRBJ2-3; abundance: -; d_gene: -; v_gene: TRBV15; CDR3aa: CATSRMQGRDTQYF; CDR3nt: TGTGCCACCAGCAGAATGCAGGGGAGAGATACGCAGTATTTT
j_gene: TRBJ1-1; abundance: few; d_gene: TRBD1; v_gene: TRBV5-1; CDR3aa: CASSDPGQLNTEAFF; CDR3nt: TGCGCCAGCAGCGACCCGGGACAGCTGAACACTGAAGCTTTCTTT
j_gene: TRBJ2-1; abundance: few; d_gene: -; v_gene: TRBV30; CDR3aa: CAWSVEGYSYNEQFF; CDR3nt: TGTGCCTGGAGTGTTGAGGGATACTCCTACAATGAGCAGTTCTTC
j_gene: TRBJ1-4; abundance: -; d_gene: TRBD1; v_gene: TRBV9; CDR3aa: CASSGGTGKLFF; CDR3nt: TGTGCCAGCAGCGGAGGGACAGGGAAACTGTTTTTT
j_gene: TRBJ2-1; abundance: few; d_gene: TRBD2; v_gene: TRBV13; CDR3aa: CASSFSGSSYNEQFF; CDR3nt: TGTGCCAGCAGCTTTAGCGGGAGCTCCTACAATGAGCAGTTCTTC
j_gene: TRBJ2-3; abundance: few; d_gene: TRBD2; v_gene: TRBV5-4; CDR3aa: CASSLNGGRDTDTQYF; CDR3nt: TGTGCCAGCAGCTTGAATGGCGGGAGAGATACAGATACGCAGTATTTT
j_gene: TRBJ1-3; abundance: few; d_gene: -; v_gene: TRBV28; CDR3aa: CASSFASTLYF; CDR3nt: TGTGCCAGCAGTTTCGCTTCTACCCTATATTTT
j_gene: TRBJ2-7; abundance: -; d_gene: TRBD2; v_gene: TRBV27; CDR3aa: CASNLAGGGEQYF; CDR3nt: TGTGCCAGCAACCTAGCGGGGGGTGGGGAGCAGTACTTC
j_gene: TRBJ2-6; abundance: -; d_gene: -; v_gene: TRBV7-2; CDR3aa: CASRIAQASGANVLTF; CDR3nt: TGTGCCAGCAGGATCGCTCAGGCCTCTGGGGCCAACGTCCTGACTTTC
j_gene: TRBJ2-5; abundance: few; d_gene: -; v_gene: TRBV6-6; CDR3aa: CASSHSGFQKTQYF; CDR3nt: TGTGCCAGCAGCCACTCAGGATTTCAAAAGACCCAGTACTTC
j_gene: TRBJ2-7; abundance: -; d_gene: TRBD1; v_gene: TRBV19; CDR3aa: CASSRARDSQFEQYF; CDR3nt: TGTGCCAGTAGTAGGGCCCGGGACAGTCAATTCGAGCAGTACTTC
j_gene: TRBJ2-3; abundance: few; d_gene: -; v_gene: TRBV7-3; CDR3aa: CASSTRGLSKPPDTQYF; CDR3nt: TGTGCCAGCAGCACCCGAGGACTGTCGAAACCCCCAGATACGCAGTATTTT
j_gene: TRBJ2-1; abundance: few; d_gene: TRBD2; v_gene: TRBV7-2; CDR3aa: CASSVTSGWNEQFF; CDR3nt: TGTGCCAGCAGCGTTACTAGCGGGTGGAATGAGCAGTTCTTC
j_gene: TRBJ2-1; abundance: many; d_gene: TRBD2; v_gene: TRBV7-9; CDR3aa: CASSFRAGVNEQFF; CDR3nt: TGTGCCAGCAGCTTTCGTGCGGGAGTAAATGAGCAGTTCTTC
j_gene: TRBJ2-2; abundance: -; d_gene: TRBD1; v_gene: TRBV18; CDR3aa: CASSPRQGASGELFF; CDR3nt: TGTGCCAGCTCACCGAGACAGGGGGCATCCGGGGAGCTGTTTTTT
j_gene: TRBJ2-7; abundance: -; d_gene: -; v_gene: TRBV6-5; CDR3aa: CASRGGYEQYF; CDR3nt: TGTGCCAGCAGAGGGGGTTACGAGCAGTACTTC
j_gene: TRBJ1-5; abundance: -; d_gene: TRBD1; v_gene: TRBV19; CDR3aa: CASSQTGSGQPQHF; CDR3nt: TGTGCCAGTAGCCAGACAGGGTCCGGTCAGCCCCAGCATTTT
j_gene: TRBJ2-3; abundance: -; d_gene: -; v_gene: TRBV7-3; CDR3aa: CASSSQAAGNTDTQYF; CDR3nt: TGTGCCAGCAGCTCTCAGGCAGCGGGTAACACAGATACGCAGTATTTT
j_gene: TRBJ1-1; abundance: few; d_gene: TRBD1; v_gene: TRBV27; CDR3aa: CASSQDRANTEAFF; CDR3nt: TGTGCCAGCAGCCAGGACAGGGCGAACACTGAAGCTTTCTTT
j_gene: TRBJ2-7; abundance: few; d_gene: TRBD2; v_gene: TRBV2; CDR3aa: CATTTSGTYEQYF; CDR3nt: TGTGCCACCACTACTAGCGGGACATACGAGCAGTACTTC
j_gene: TRBJ2-6; abundance: -; d_gene: TRBD1; v_gene: TRBV30; CDR3aa: CAWALGGAGANVLTF; CDR3nt: TGTGCCTGGGCCCTAGGGGGCGCTGGGGCCAACGTCCTGACTTTC
j_gene: TRBJ1-1; abundance: -; d_gene: TRBD1; v_gene: TRBV23-1; CDR3aa: CASRWGQGDGVGLEAFF; CDR3nt: TGCGCCAGCAGGTGGGGACAGGGTGATGGTGTGGGGCTTGAAGCTTTCTTT
j_gene: TRBJ1-5; abundance: few; d_gene: -; v_gene: TRBV7-8; CDR3aa: CASSLELNQPQHF; CDR3nt: TGTGCCAGCAGCTTAGAGCTCAATCAGCCCCAGCATTTT
j_gene: TRBJ2-3; abundance: -; d_gene: -; v_gene: TRBV7-7; CDR3aa: CASSLGRTDTQYF; CDR3nt: TGTGCTAGCAGCTTAGGCAGAACAGATACGCAGTATTTT
j_gene: TRBJ1-1; abundance: -; d_gene: -; v_gene: TRBV27; CDR3aa: CASRAGPEAFF; CDR3nt: TGTGCCAGCCGTGCAGGGCCTGAAGCTTTCTTT
j_gene: TRBJ1-4; abundance: -; d_gene: -; v_gene: TRBV10-3; CDR3aa: CAISDSVGVELFF; CDR3nt: TGTGCCATCAGTGATTCCGTCGGGGTAGAACTGTTTTTT
j_gene: TRBJ1-5; abundance: few; d_gene: TRBD1; v_gene: TRBV29-1; CDR3aa: CSVGQENQPQHF; CDR3nt: TGCAGCGTAGGACAGGAGAATCAGCCCCAGCATTTT
j_gene: TRBJ1-4; abundance: few; d_gene: -; v_gene: TRBV4-3; CDR3aa: CASSQDRRRAEKLFF; CDR3nt: TGCGCCAGCAGCCAAGATCGCCGGCGAGCGGAAAAACTGTTTTTT
j_gene: TRBJ2-5; abundance: few; d_gene: -; v_gene: TRBV5-1; CDR3aa: CASSLLLETQYF; CDR3nt: TGCGCCAGCAGCTTGCTCCTGGAGACCCAGTACTTC
j_gene: TRBJ2-6; abundance: -; d_gene: -; v_gene: TRBV30; CDR3aa: CAWGPGGSGANVLTF; CDR3nt: TGTGCCTGGGGACCCGGGGGATCTGGGGCCAACGTCCTGACTTTC
j_gene: TRBJ2-7; abundance: -; d_gene: TRBD2; v_gene: TRBV4-2; CDR3aa: CASSQDDVAGDYEQYF; CDR3nt: TGTGCCAGCAGCCAAGATGATGTAGCGGGAGACTACGAGCAGTACTTC
j_gene: TRBJ1-1; abundance: few; d_gene: -; v_gene: TRBV4-1; CDR3aa: CASSQGRERREAFF; CDR3nt: TGCGCCAGCAGCCAAGGTCGGGAGAGAAGGGAAGCTTTCTTT
j_gene: TRBJ1-1; abundance: few; d_gene: TRBD1; v_gene: TRBV11-2; CDR3aa: CASSLDEDRQAFF; CDR3nt: TGTGCCAGCAGCTTAGATGAGGACAGGCAAGCTTTCTTT
j_gene: TRBJ2-5; abundance: few; d_gene: -; v_gene: TRBV9; CDR3aa: CASSVSGQRETQYF; CDR3nt: TGTGCCAGCAGCGTAAGCGGGCAAAGAGAGACCCAGTACTTC
j_gene: TRBJ2-5; abundance: few; d_gene: TRBD2; v_gene: TRBV30; CDR3aa: CAWSSDRLAVLRQETQYF; CDR3nt: TGTGCCTGGAGTTCAGATCGACTAGCGGTTCTCAGGCAAGAGACCCAGTACTTC
j_gene: TRBJ2-5; abundance: -; d_gene: TRBD2; v_gene: TRBV18; CDR3aa: CASSPPSTSGLTYF; CDR3nt: TGTGCCAGCTCACCACCGTCGACTAGCGGCCTCACGTACTTC
j_gene: TRBJ1-1; abundance: -; d_gene: TRBD1; v_gene: TRBV19; CDR3aa: CASRTGQGFSTEAFF; CDR3nt: TGTGCCAGTAGAACGGGACAGGGATTCAGCACTGAAGCTTTCTTT
j_gene: TRBJ2-7; abundance: few; d_gene: TRBD2; v_gene: TRBV28; CDR3aa: CASSLQALGRGEGYF; CDR3nt: TGTGCCAGCAGTTTACAAGCCCTGGGGAGGGGAGAAGGGTACTTC
j_gene: TRBJ2-4; abundance: few; d_gene: TRBD1; v_gene: TRBV7-9; CDR3aa: CASSLLVGQGARKNIQYF; CDR3nt: TGTGCCAGCAGCTTACTGGTGGGACAGGGGGCGCGAAAAAACATTCAGTACTTC
j_gene: TRBJ2-7; abundance: -; d_gene: TRBD1; v_gene: TRBV7-2; CDR3aa: CASSRGRSSYEQYF; CDR3nt: TGTGCCAGCAGTAGGGGGCGAAGCTCCTACGAGCAGTACTTC
j_gene: TRBJ2-7; abundance: few; d_gene: -; v_gene: TRBV2; CDR3aa: CASSGRRAHEQYF; CDR3nt: TGTGCCAGCAGTGGGAGGAGGGCCCACGAGCAGTACTTC
j_gene: TRBJ2-1; abundance: few; d_gene: TRBD1; v_gene: TRBV5-4; CDR3aa: CASRTTGQFNEQFF; CDR3nt: TGTGCCAGCAGGACGACAGGGCAATTCAATGAGCAGTTCTTC
j_gene: TRBJ2-3; abundance: -; d_gene: -; v_gene: TRBV4-3; CDR3aa: CASSLHRQGAGTDTQYF; CDR3nt: TGCGCCAGCAGCCTCCACAGGCAAGGCGCCGGCACAGATACGCAGTATTTT
j_gene: TRBJ2-3; abundance: few; d_gene: TRBD2; v_gene: TRBV6-1; CDR3aa: CASSDPGGRAPDTQYF; CDR3nt: TGTGCCAGCAGTGACCCCGGCGGGAGGGCCCCAGATACGCAGTATTTT
j_gene: TRBJ2-1; abundance: -; d_gene: TRBD2; v_gene: TRBV7-2; CDR3aa: CASSLSPDNSGRTYNEQFF; CDR3nt: TGTGCCAGCAGCTTATCCCCGGATAATAGCGGGAGAACTTACAATGAGCAGTTCTTC
j_gene: TRBJ1-2; abundance: -; d_gene: -; v_gene: TRBV4-3; CDR3aa: CASSQTGTTSRGYTF; CDR3nt: TGCGCCAGCAGCCAAACCGGGACAACCTCTCGTGGCTACACCTTC
j_gene: TRBJ2-1; abundance: -; d_gene: TRBD2; v_gene: TRBV7-9; CDR3aa: CASSHLGGEGRSYNEQFF; CDR3nt: TGTGCCAGCAGCCACCTAGGCGGGGAGGGCCGGTCCTACAATGAGCAGTTCTTC
j_gene: TRBJ2-7; abundance: few; d_gene: TRBD1; v_gene: TRBV28; CDR3aa: CASLRGLDEQYF; CDR3nt: TGTGCCAGCCTCAGGGGGCTCGACGAGCAGTACTTC
j_gene: TRBJ2-1; abundance: few; d_gene: TRBD2; v_gene: TRBV2; CDR3aa: CASTSGLAAFEQFF; CDR3nt: TGTGCCAGCACCTCCGGACTAGCGGCCTTCGAGCAGTTCTTC
j_gene: TRBJ1-2; abundance: few; d_gene: -; v_gene: TRBV18; CDR3aa: CASSPSRADYGYTF; CDR3nt: TGTGCCAGCTCACCGAGCAGGGCCGACTATGGCTACACCTTC
j_gene: TRBJ2-7; abundance: -; d_gene: TRBD2; v_gene: TRBV7-2; CDR3aa: CASSSLSLAGSRPYEQYF; CDR3nt: TGTGCCAGCAGCTCGTTATCACTAGCGGGGAGCCGACCCTACGAGCAGTACTTC
j_gene: TRBJ2-7; abundance: few; d_gene: -; v_gene: TRBV5-1; CDR3aa: CASSSQDPYEQYF; CDR3nt: TGCGCCAGCAGCTCACAGGACCCCTACGAGCAGTACTTC